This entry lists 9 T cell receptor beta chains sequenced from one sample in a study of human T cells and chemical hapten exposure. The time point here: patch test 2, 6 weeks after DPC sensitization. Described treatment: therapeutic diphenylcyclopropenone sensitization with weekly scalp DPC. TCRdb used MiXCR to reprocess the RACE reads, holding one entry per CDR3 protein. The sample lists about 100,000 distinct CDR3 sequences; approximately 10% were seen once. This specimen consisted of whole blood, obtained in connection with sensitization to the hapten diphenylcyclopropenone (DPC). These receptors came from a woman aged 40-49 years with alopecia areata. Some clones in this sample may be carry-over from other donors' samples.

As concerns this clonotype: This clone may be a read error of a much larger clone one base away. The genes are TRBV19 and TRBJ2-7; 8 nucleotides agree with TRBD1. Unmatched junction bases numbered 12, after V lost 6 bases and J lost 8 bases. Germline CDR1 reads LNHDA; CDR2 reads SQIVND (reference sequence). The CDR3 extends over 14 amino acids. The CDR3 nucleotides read TGTGCCAGTAGCCGTGGACAGGGTCCATACAAGCAGTACTTC. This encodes CASSRGQGPYKQYF.

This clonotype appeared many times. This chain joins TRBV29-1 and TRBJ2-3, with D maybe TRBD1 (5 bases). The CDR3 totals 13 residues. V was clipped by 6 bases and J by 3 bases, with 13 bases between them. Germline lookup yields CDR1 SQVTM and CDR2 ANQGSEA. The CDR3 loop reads CSVQGSGTDTQYF. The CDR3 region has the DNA TGCAGCGTCCAGGGTAGTGGGACAGATACGCAGTATTTT.

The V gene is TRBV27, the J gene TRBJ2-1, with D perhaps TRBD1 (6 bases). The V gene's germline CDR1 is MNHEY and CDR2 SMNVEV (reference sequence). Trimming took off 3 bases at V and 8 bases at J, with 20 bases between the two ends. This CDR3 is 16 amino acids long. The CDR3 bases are TGTGCCAGCAGTTTCGTTACAGGGACGCTTTTTGATGAGCAGTTCTTC. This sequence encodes CASSFVTGTLFDEQFF.

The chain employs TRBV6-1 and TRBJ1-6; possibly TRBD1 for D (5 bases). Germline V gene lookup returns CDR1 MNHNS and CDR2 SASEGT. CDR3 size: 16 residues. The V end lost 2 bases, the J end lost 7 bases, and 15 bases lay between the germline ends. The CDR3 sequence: CASSEKGVRVNSPLHF. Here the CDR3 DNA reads TGTGCCAGCAGTGAAAAAGGCGTCAGGGTGAATTCACCCCTCCACTTT.

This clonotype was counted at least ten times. This CDR3 is CASSYRDRGQDEQFF. The CDR3 DNA reads as TGTGCCAGCAGCTACCGGGACAGGGGGCAGGATGAGCAGTTCTTC. The V gene is TRBV7-8, the J gene TRBJ2-1; 12 bases are a match to TRBD1. Unmatched junction bases numbered 6, after V lost 4 bases and J lost 8 bases. The CDR3 runs 15 residues. Germline CDR1 reads SGHVS; CDR2 reads FQNEAQ.

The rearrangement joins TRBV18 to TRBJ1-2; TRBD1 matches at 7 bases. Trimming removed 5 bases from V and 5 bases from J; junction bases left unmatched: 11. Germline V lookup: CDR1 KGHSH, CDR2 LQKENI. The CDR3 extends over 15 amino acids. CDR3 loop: CASSVDGTAKYGYTF. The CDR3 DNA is TGTGCCAGCTCAGTAGACGGGACAGCGAAGTATGGCTACACCTTC.

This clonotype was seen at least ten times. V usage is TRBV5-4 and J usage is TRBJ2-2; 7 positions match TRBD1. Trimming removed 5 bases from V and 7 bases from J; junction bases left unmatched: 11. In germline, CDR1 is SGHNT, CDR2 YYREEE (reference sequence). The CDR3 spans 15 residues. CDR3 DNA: TGTGCCAGCAGGAAAGGGGGCTCGGCGATCGGGGAGCTGTTTTTT. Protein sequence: CASRKGGSAIGELFF. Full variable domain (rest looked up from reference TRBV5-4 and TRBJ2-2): ETGVTQSPTHLIKTRGQQVTLRCSSQSGHNTVSWYQQALGQGPQFIFQYYREEENGRGNFPPRFSGLQFPNYSSELNVNALELDDSALYLCASRKGGSAIGELFFGEGSRLTVL.

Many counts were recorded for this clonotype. CDR3: CASSIPTSGRAEQFF. The CDR3, as DNA: TGTGCCAGCAGCATCCCGACTAGCGGGAGAGCTGAGCAGTTCTTC. J is TRBJ2-1 and V is TRBV11-2; TRBD2 matches at 12 bases. Germline CDR1 SGHAT, CDR2 FQNNGV. With 5 bases clipped from V and 9 bases from J, the junction kept 8 bases outside the gene matches. The CDR3 runs to 15 residues.

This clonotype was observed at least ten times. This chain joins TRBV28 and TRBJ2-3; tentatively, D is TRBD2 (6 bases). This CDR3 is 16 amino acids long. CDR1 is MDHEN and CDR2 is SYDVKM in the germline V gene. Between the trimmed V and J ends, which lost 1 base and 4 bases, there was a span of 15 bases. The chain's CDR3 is CASSLLGGIGSDTQYF. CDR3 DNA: TGTGCCAGCAGTTTATTGGGGGGAATCGGCTCAGATACGCAGTATTTT.